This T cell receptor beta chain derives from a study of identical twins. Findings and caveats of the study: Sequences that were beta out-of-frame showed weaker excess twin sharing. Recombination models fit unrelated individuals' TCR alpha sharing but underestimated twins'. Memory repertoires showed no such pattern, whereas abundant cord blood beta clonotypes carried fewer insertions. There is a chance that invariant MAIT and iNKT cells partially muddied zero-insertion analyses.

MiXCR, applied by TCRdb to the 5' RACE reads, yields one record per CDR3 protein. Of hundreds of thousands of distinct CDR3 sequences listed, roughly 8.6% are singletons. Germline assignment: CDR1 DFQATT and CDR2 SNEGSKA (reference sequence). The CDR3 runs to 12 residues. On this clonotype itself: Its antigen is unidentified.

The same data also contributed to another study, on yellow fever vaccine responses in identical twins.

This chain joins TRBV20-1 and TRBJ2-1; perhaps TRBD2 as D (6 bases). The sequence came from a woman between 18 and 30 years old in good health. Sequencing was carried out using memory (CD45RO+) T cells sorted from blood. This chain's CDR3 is CSPSAGSNEQFF. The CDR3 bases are TGCAGCCCATCAGCGGGTTCGAATGAGCAGTTCTTC.